This T cell receptor (beta chain) was sequenced in a study of a mutant IDH1 vaccine in newly diagnosed glioma. To note about this clone: The antigen remains unidentified.

Germline loops: CDR1 GTSNPN, CDR2 SVGIG (reference sequence). V was shortened by 6 bases and J by 3 bases, with 12 bases between the two germline ends. The CDR3 covers 13 residues. Profiled with immunoSEQ multiplex PCR; TCRdb holds only in-frame clones, not every one. Here the sample spans 40,000 to 55,000 clones, about 82% being singletons. Time point reported: week 35, safety follow-up. Topical imiquimod was applied with each vaccine dose, which held 300 ug of mutant IDH1 20-mer peptide. The donors' diagnosis was new WHO grade 3 or 4 astrocytoma that was IDH1-mutant and ATRX-lost. Sample: PBMCs, taken from a glioma patient whose treatment included an IDH1 peptide vaccine. The sequence was collected from a man between 40 and 49 years old with glioma. The chain joins TRBV30 to TRBJ1-3; D remains ambiguous. The CDR3 is CACSQDRGNTIYF. The CDR3 coding sequence is TGTGCCTGTTCTCAGGATCGTGGAAACACCATATATTTT.